These 18 T cell receptor beta chains originate from one sample sequenced in a study of T cell changes during pregnancy in multiple sclerosis. Assay: immunoSEQ multiplex PCR; the TCRdb copy retains only in-frame clones and omits some. Of 50,000 or so clones listed, 85% to 95% were seen once; the top ten hold more than 0.7%. This specimen was CD4+ T cells from peripheral blood mononuclear cells, taken in the third trimester of pregnancy. The receptor source for this set is a female donor with multiple sclerosis, enrolled in a pregnancy study.

This chain links TRBV4-2 with TRBJ1-3; no firm D call. Germline loops: CDR1 LGHNA, CDR2 YNFKEQ. The length of the CDR3 is 15 residues. V lost 4 bases and J 0 bases, leaving 10 bases between the germline ends. The CDR3 sequence is CASSRESVSGNTIYF. In DNA form, the CDR3 reads TGTGCCAGCAGCCGGGAGAGCGTCTCTGGAAACACCATATATTTT.

This chain uses TRBV4-1 with TRBJ2-5; 16 positions agree with TRBD2. Germline V gene sequence: CDR1 MGHRA, CDR2 YSYEKL. The CDR3 covers 19 residues. V lost 1 base to trimming and J lost 1 base; unmatched junction nucleotides: 6. This CDR3 is CASSQAGTSGGAPQETQYF. DNA for the CDR3: TGCGCCAGCAGCCAAGCCGGGACTAGCGGGGGGGCCCCCCAAGAGACCCAGTACTTC.

The gene calls are TRBV7-9 and TRBJ1-4; D not resolved. V dropped 4 bases and J dropped 0 bases, with 12 bases sitting between them. This CDR3 has 16 residues. Germline CDR1 is SEHNR and CDR2 is FQNEAQ (reference sequence). CDR3 sequence: CASSSRPVATNEKLFF. CDR3 DNA: TGTGCCAGCAGCTCCCGCCCCGTAGCAACTAATGAAAAACTGTTTTTT.

V is TRBV5-6 and J is TRBJ2-5; 8 bases are a match to TRBD2. Germline CDR1 and CDR2: SGHDT and YYEEEE. V dropped 0 bases and J dropped 1; count of bases not matched to a gene: 5. The CDR3 extends over 16 amino acids. CDR3 in amino acids: CASSLGRGAAQETQYF. For the CDR3, the DNA is TGTGCCAGCAGCTTGGGGCGGGGGGCAGCCCAAGAGACCCAGTACTTC. The full variable domain, in which reference TRBV5-6 and TRBJ2-5 provide the parts outside the CDR3, is DAGVTQSPTHLIKTRGQQVTLRCSPKSGHDTVSWYQQALGQGPQFIFQYYEEEERQRGNFPDRFSGHQFPNYSSELNVNALLLGDSALYLCASSLGRGAAQETQYFGPGTRLLVL.

This chain uses TRBV29-1 with TRBJ2-1; TRBD2 matches at 11 bases. The germline V gene encodes CDR1 SQVTM and CDR2 ANQGSEA. J lost 7 bases, V lost 3 bases, and 8 bases had no gene match. This CDR3 contains 15 residues. This CDR3 is CSVELVAGGPNEQFF. CDR3 bases: TGCAGCGTTGAGTTGGTAGCGGGGGGGCCGAATGAGCAGTTCTTC.

The chain employs TRBV7-2 and TRBJ1-2; 7 bases fit TRBD1. The CDR3 extends over 12 amino acids. The germline V gene has CDR1 SGHTA and CDR2 FQGNSA. Unmatched junction bases numbered 3, after V lost 5 bases and J lost 6 bases. CDR3 residues: CASSTGVDGYTF. CDR3 coding DNA: TGTGCCAGCAGCACAGGGGTGGATGGCTACACCTTC.

The gene calls are TRBV14 and TRBJ2-5, with D hard to call. CDR1 is SGHDN, CDR2 FVKESK, per germline. The length of the CDR3 is 12 residues. Trimming left V 4 bases short and J 5 bases short, with 8 bases between. The CDR3 is CASSREFETQYF. The CDR3 nucleotides read TGTGCCAGCAGCCGTGAGTTCGAGACCCAGTACTTC.

The chain links TRBV12-5 to TRBJ2-1, with 10 bases matching TRBD1. CDR1 is LGHNT and CDR2 is FRNRAP in the germline V gene. The CDR3 covers 14 residues. The J segment lost 7 bases and the V segment lost 1 base, leaving 1 base of the junction unmatched. In DNA form, the CDR3 reads TGTGCTAGTGGTTTGGGGACAGGGGGAAATGAGCAGTTCTTC. Protein product: CASGLGTGGNEQFF.

This clone has only one observation. This chain uses TRBV7-3 with TRBJ2-1, with TRBD2 matching over 12 bases. Germline V gene data show CDR1 as SGHTA and CDR2 as FQGTGA. This CDR3 region has 15 residues. With V trimmed by 5 bases and J by 5 bases, 4 bases remained unmatched. Here the CDR3 reads CASSARLAGDNEQFF. Here the CDR3 DNA reads TGTGCCAGCAGCGCACGACTAGCGGGGGACAATGAGCAGTTCTTC.

The CDR3: CASSLAPTGTEAFF. CDR3 nucleotides: TGTGCCAGCAGCTTGGCACCCACGGGGACTGAAGCTTTCTTT. The gene calls are TRBV5-4 and TRBJ1-1; D unclear. Germline assignment: CDR1 SGHNT and CDR2 YYREEE (reference sequence). Trimming removed 0 bases at V and 5 bases at J, with 11 bases between. The CDR3 spans 14 residues.

This clone was counted a single time. The chain has TRBV15 and TRBJ1-5; D is perhaps TRBD1 (5 bases). Germline-derived CDR1 and CDR2 are LNHNV and YYDKDF (reference sequence). The germline V and J ends were trimmed by 8 bases and 6 bases, with 23 bases remaining between them. The CDR3 consists of 16 residues. The CDR3 sequence is CATARGSGTPLQPQHF. CDR3 nucleotide sequence: TGTGCCACCGCTAGGGGTTCTGGAACACCCCTTCAGCCCCAGCATTTT. Looking up the rest from reference TRBV15 and TRBJ1-5 gives the full variable domain: DAMVIQNPRYQVTQFGKPVTLSCSQTLNHNVMYWYQQKSSQAPKLLFHYYDKDFNNEADTPDNFQSRRPNTSFCFLDIRSPGLGDTAMYLCATARGSGTPLQPQHFGDGTRLSIL.

The chain employs TRBV30 and TRBJ1-2, with 9 bases fitting TRBD1. Germline V gives CDR1 GTSNPN, CDR2 SVGIG (reference sequence). The V segment lost 0 bases and the J segment 12 bases; nucleotides outside the gene matches: 8. The CDR3 length is 13 residues. CDR3 sequence reads: CAWSVLGQGSDTF. CDR3 coding DNA: TGTGCCTGGAGTGTACTAGGACAGGGGAGTGACACCTTC.

The chain employs TRBV6-5 and TRBJ2-7; D perhaps matches TRBD1 (5 bases). V was trimmed by 5 bases and J by 7 bases, leaving 9 bases between them. CDR1 is MNHEY, CDR2 SVGAGI, per germline. The CDR3 contains 11 residues. CDR3 in amino acids: CASSAKGEQYF. As DNA, the CDR3 is TGTGCCAGCAGTGCGAAGGGGGAGCAGTACTTC.

The rearrangement joins TRBV16 to TRBJ2-5; no clear D gene. This CDR3 is 13 amino acids long. Germline V gene sequence: CDR1 KGHSY, CDR2 FQNENV. The V end was cut by 7 bases, the J end by 5 bases, with 14 bases between. CDR3 in amino acids: CASNHLQSETQYF. The CDR3 bases are TGTGCCAGCAACCACCTACAGTCGGAGACCCAGTACTTC.

The chain has TRBV10-3 and TRBJ1-1, with D perhaps TRBD1 (6 bases). The germline V and J ends were trimmed by 7 bases and 6 bases, with 15 bases remaining between them. Per the germline V gene, CDR1 is ENHRY and CDR2 is SYGVKD. The CDR3 totals 13 residues. The CDR3 DNA reads as TGTGCCATCAACCCAGGGGACCAAGCTGAAGCTTTCTTT. Amino acid sequence: CAINPGDQAEAFF.

CDR3 residues: CASSLAGISGNTIYF. The CDR3 coding sequence is TGTGCCAGCAGCCTGGCAGGCATCTCTGGAAACACCATATATTTT. The chain couples TRBV6-5 to TRBJ1-3; D is ambiguous. Trimming took off 6 bases at V and 0 bases at J, with 12 bases between the two ends. Germline-derived CDR1 and CDR2 are MNHEY and SVGAGI. This CDR3 has 15 residues.

The V call is TRBV15, the J call TRBJ2-7; 9 bases fit TRBD2. There are 15 residues in the CDR3. CDR1 LNHNV and CDR2 YYDKDF come from the germline V gene (reference sequence). Unmatched junction bases numbered 3, after V lost 1 base and J lost 2 bases. CDR3 sequence (DNA): TGTGCCACCAGCAGAGGTAGCGGGGGAACCTACGAGCAGTACTTC. Amino acids: CATSRGSGGTYEQYF.

This clone was counted once. This chain links TRBV7-2 with TRBJ2-2; 8 positions agree with TRBD2. CDR1 SGHTA and CDR2 FQGNSA come from the germline V gene. The ends lost 2 bases at V and 3 bases at J; junction bases unmatched: 11. The CDR3 has 18 amino acids. Here the CDR3 DNA reads TGTGCCAGCAGCTTATTATCAAGCGGGGGCCGATACACCGGGGAGCTGTTTTTT. It codes for CASSLLSSGGRYTGELFF.